The text below deals with one TCR beta chain. Other DNA sequences in the sample encode the same CDR3. Participants reported their clinical history, and cohort assignment relied on those reports. The data were produced by immunoSEQ multiplex PCR, yet TCRdb's version contains in-frame clones alone and is incomplete. The sample lists about 310,000 clones; approximately 90% were seen once. This entry belongs to a study of blood T cell repertoires in COVID-19. The CDR3 consists of 12 residues. Germline loops: CDR1 SQVTM, CDR2 ANQGSEA. V shed 7 bases and J shed 1 base, with 11 bases lying between them. This TCR was recovered from a woman aged 40 to 49 who had recovered from COVID-19. The gene calls are TRBV29-1 and TRBJ2-7; possible D gene TRBD2, 6 bases. Sequences were obtained from PBMCs or T cells enriched from blood (not recorded which). The DNA for the CDR3 is TGCAGCGGACGGGACTCGTCCTACGAGCAGTACTTC. This encodes CSGRDSSYEQYF.